The clone carrying this T cell receptor beta chain came up many times. The antigen remains unidentified. The germline V and J ends were trimmed by 0 bases and 3 bases, with 14 bases remaining between them. The germline V gene has CDR1 MNHEY and CDR2 SMNVEV (reference sequence). CDR3 length: 16 residues. With listed TCR primers and previously described methods, bulk TCR libraries were prepared. MiXCR, applied by TCRdb to the PCR reads, yields one record per CDR3 protein. The sample includes some 680,000 distinct CDR3 sequences, roughly 23% of them seen just once. Naive CD8 T cells were sorted, and the gate applied was CD8+CD4-CCR7+CD45RA+. The data stem from a study of molecular identifiers for immune sequencing clone quantification. Study results and limitations: Detectable among about a million naive cells, according to reports, was Jurkat TCR RNA spiked in from one cell. Highly expanded clone sizes could be underestimated through barcode sharing by identical TCR molecules.

The chain employs TRBV27 and TRBJ1-1; perhaps TRBD1 as D (5 bases). The receptor was isolated from a human donor in good health. Some libraries in this study had Jurkat cell RNA spiked in. Sequences were obtained from naive CD8+ T cells from blood, with Jurkat cell RNA spiked in. Described subset: FACS-sorted CD8+CD4-CCR7+CD45RA+ naive T cells. CDR3 residues: CASSLSRTGTYTEAFF. CDR3 nucleotide sequence: TGTGCCAGCAGTTTATCGCGAACAGGAACTTACACTGAAGCTTTCTTT.